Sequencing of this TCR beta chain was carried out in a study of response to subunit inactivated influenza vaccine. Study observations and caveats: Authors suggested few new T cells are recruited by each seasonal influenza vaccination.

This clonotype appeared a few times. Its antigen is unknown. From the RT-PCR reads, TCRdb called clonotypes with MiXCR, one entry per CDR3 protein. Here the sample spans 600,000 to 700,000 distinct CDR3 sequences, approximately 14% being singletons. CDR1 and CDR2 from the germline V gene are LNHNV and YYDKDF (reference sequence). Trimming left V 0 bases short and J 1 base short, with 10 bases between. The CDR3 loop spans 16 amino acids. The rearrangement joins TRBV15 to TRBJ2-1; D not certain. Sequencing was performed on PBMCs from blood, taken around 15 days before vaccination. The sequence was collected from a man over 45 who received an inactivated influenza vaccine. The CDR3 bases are TGTGCCACCAGCAGAGACAGTTTGGGTTCCTACAATGAGCAGTTCTTC. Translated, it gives CATSRDSLGSYNEQFF. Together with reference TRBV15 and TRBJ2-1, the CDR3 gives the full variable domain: DAMVIQNPRYQVTQFGKPVTLSCSQTLNHNVMYWYQQKSSQAPKLLFHYYDKDFNNEADTPDNFQSRRPNTSFCFLDIRSPGLGDTAMYLCATSRDSLGSYNEQFFGPGTRLTVL.